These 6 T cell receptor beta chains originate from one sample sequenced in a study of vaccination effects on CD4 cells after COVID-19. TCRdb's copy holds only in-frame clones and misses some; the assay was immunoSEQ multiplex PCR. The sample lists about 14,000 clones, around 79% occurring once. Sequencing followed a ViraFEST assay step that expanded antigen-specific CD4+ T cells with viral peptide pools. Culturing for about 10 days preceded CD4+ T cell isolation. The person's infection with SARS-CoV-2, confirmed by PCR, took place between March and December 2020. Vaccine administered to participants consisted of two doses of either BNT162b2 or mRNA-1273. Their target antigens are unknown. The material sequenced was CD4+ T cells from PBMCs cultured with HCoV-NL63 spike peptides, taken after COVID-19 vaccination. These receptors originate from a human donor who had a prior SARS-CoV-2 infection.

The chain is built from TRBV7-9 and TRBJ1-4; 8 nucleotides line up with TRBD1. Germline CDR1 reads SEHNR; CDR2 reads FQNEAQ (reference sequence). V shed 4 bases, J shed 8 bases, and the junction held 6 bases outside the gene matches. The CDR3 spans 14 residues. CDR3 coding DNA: TGTGCCAGCAGCTATGACAGGGGTGGGGAAAAACTGTTTTTT. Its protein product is CASSYDRGGEKLFF.

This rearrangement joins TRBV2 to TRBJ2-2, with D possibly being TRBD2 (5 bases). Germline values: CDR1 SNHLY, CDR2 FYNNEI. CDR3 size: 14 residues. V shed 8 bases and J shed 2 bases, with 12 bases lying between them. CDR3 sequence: CASRIRGNTGELFF. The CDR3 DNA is TGTGCCAGCCGGATTCGGGGAAACACCGGGGAGCTGTTTTTT.

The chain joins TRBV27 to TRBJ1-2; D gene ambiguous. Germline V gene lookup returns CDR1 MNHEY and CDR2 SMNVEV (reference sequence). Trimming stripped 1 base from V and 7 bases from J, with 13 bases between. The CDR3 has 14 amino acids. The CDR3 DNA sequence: TGTGCCAGCAGTTTATTGGGGAACGTAGGTGGCTACACCTTC. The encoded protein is CASSLLGNVGGYTF.

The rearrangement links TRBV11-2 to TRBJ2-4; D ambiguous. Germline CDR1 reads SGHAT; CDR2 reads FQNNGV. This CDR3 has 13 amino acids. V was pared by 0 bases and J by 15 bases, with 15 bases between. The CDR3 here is CASSLDRTHSAYF. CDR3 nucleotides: TGTGCCAGCAGCTTAGACCGGACGCATAGTGCGTACTTC.

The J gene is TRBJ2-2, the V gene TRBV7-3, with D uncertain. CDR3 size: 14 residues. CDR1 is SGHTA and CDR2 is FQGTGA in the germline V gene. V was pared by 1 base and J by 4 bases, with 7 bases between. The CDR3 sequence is CASSLRARTGELFF. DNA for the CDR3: TGTGCCAGCAGCTTAAGGGCTCGCACCGGGGAGCTGTTTTTT.

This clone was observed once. CDR3 sequence reads: CASSVLAEGFNDEQFF. The CDR3 nucleotides are TGTGCCAGCAGCGTCTTAGCGGAGGGGTTTAATGATGAGCAGTTCTTC. V and J are TRBV9 and TRBJ2-1, with a weak D call TRBD2 (6 bases). The germline V and J ends were trimmed by 2 bases and 8 bases, with 20 bases remaining between them. The CDR3 totals 16 residues. Germline values: CDR1 SGDLS, CDR2 YYNGEE.